Below, 29 T cell receptor beta chains from the same sample are listed, as sequenced in a study of OX40 agonist ivuxolimab in advanced cancers. Sequenced by immunoSEQ multiplex PCR; TCRdb stores in-frame clones only, minus some. The sample includes approximately 84,000 clones, 90% to 95% of them seen just once. Source: CD4+ or CD8+ T cells sorted from blood, taken in a trial of the OX40 agonist ivuxolimab. All receptors come from an adult with an advanced solid tumor such as melanoma, head and neck, liver or kidney cancer.

In its sample, this clone was seen once. The DNA of the CDR3 is TGTGCCAGCAGTGAAGGACTAGCGGGGGTAGAGACCCAGTACTTC. It yields the protein CASSEGLAGVETQYF. The rearrangement links TRBV2 to TRBJ2-5, with 12 bases aligning to TRBD2. Germline V gives CDR1 SNHLY, CDR2 FYNNEI. V trimming: 1 base; J trimming: 4 bases; junction bases outside the gene matches: 1. This CDR3 region has 15 residues.

This chain joins TRBV4-1 and TRBJ2-1; D ambiguous. The CDR3 has 11 residues. The V end was cut by 4 bases, the J end by 6 bases, with 4 bases between. Per germline, CDR1 MGHRA and CDR2 YSYEKL. The CDR3 DNA sequence: TGCGCCAGCAGCCTTGGCAATGAGCAGTTCTTC. Its protein is CASSLGNEQFF.

As for this clone: This sample includes further DNA sequences coding for the same CDR3. This sequence joins TRBV5-1 and TRBJ2-7, with TRBD1 matching over 10 bases. The V and J ends lost 3 bases and 3 bases, in that order; junction bases with no gene match: 3. The CDR3 is 14 residues long. Germline CDR1 is SGHRS and CDR2 is YFSETQ. The CDR3 sequence is CASSSRTGGYEQYF. The DNA of the CDR3 is TGCGCCAGCAGCTCCCGGACAGGGGGCTACGAGCAGTACTTC.

The V call is TRBV25-1, the J call TRBJ1-4; TRBD1 matches 8 bases. Germline values: CDR1 MGHDK, CDR2 SYGVNS. The CDR3 extends over 16 amino acids. J gave up 2 bases and V 2 bases, and 4 bases lay outside the gene matches. The CDR3 nucleotides read TGTGCCAGCAGTGAACTAGGGACAGGTACTAATGAAAAACTGTTTTTT. It encodes CASSELGTGTNEKLFF.

The chain uses TRBV6-5 and TRBJ1-1; D ambiguous. Germline CDR1 MNHEY, CDR2 SVGAGI. The CDR3 runs to 15 residues. V was cut by 5 bases and J by 4 bases, with 17 bases left in between. In DNA form, the CDR3 reads TGTGCCAGCAGTCACCCGGAAGGAGCCTTCACTGAAGCTTTCTTT. It codes for CASSHPEGAFTEAFF.

The chain employs TRBV27 and TRBJ1-5; D is ambiguous. V was trimmed by 4 bases and J by 4 bases, leaving 8 bases between them. The germline CDR1 and CDR2 sequences are MNHEY and SMNVEV (reference sequence). The CDR3 runs to 13 residues. This CDR3 is CASSSRWNQPQHF. The CDR3 region has the DNA TGTGCCAGCAGTTCTAGATGGAATCAGCCCCAGCATTTT.

The chain is built from TRBV9 and TRBJ2-5; D remains ambiguous. The CDR3 sequence is 13 residues long. Trimming took off 4 bases at V and 5 bases at J, with 12 bases between the two ends. CDR1 SGDLS and CDR2 YYNGEE come from the germline V gene. DNA of the CDR3: TGTGCCAGCAGCCTCCGTGGTCCGGAGACCCAGTACTTC. It translates to CASSLRGPETQYF.

The chain combines TRBV11-2 with TRBJ2-4; TRBD2 matches 7 bases. Trimming at V came to 2 bases and at J to 3 bases, leaving 4 bases not matched to a gene. CDR1 and CDR2 from the germline V gene are SGHAT and FQNNGV. The CDR3 spans 15 residues. The chain's CDR3 is CASSLSWGGKNIQYF. CDR3 DNA sequence: TGTGCCAGCAGCTTATCGTGGGGGGGCAAAAACATTCAGTACTTC.

The chain uses TRBV4-1 and TRBJ1-3; D not certain. Germline lookup yields CDR1 MGHRA and CDR2 YSYEKL. The CDR3 runs to 15 residues. Trimming removed 0 bases from V and 4 bases from J, with 10 bases in between. Here the CDR3 reads CASSQDTRAGNTIYF. CDR3 nucleotides: TGCGCCAGCAGCCAAGATACTCGGGCGGGAAACACCATATATTTT.

The rearrangement joins TRBV7-9 to TRBJ2-7, with 7 bases aligning to TRBD2. Germline CDR1 SEHNR, CDR2 FQNEAQ (reference sequence). CDR3 length equals 14 residues. V lost 5 bases to trimming and J lost 3 bases; unmatched junction nucleotides: 7. The CDR3 nucleotides are TGTGCCAGCAGCCGAGCTGGACTAGTCTACGAGCAGTACTTC. It yields the protein CASSRAGLVYEQYF.

The chain uses TRBV9 and TRBJ2-2, with D perhaps matching TRBD2 (6 bases). Trimming took 3 bases from V and 4 from J, leaving 10 bases between them. Germline CDR1 SGDLS, CDR2 YYNGEE. There are 14 residues in the CDR3. CDR3 DNA sequence: TGTGCCAGCAGCGGGAGGGGAAGCACCGGGGAGCTGTTTTTT. Its protein product is CASSGRGSTGELFF.

This clone appeared a single time. Here the CDR3 DNA reads TGTGCCAGCAGTCGCGACCCAGGGGCCTATAATTCACCCCTCCACTTT. Translated, it gives CASSRDPGAYNSPLHF. V is TRBV28 and J is TRBJ1-6, with D tentatively TRBD1 (6 bases). The length of the CDR3 is 16 residues. Trimming took 5 bases from V and 2 from J, leaving 13 bases between them. Germline V gives CDR1 MDHEN, CDR2 SYDVKM.

This clone showed up just once. The chain has TRBV11-3 and TRBJ2-7; either TRBD1 or TRBD2 may supply D (5 bases each). Per germline, CDR1 SGHNT and CDR2 YENEEA. V was shortened by 5 bases and J by 11 bases, with 19 bases between the two germline ends. The CDR3 length is 13 residues. The CDR3 bases are TGTGCCAGCAGCCGCCGGGACCGAAAAAGCAAGTACTTC. Its translation is CASSRRDRKSKYF.

The V gene is TRBV10-1, the J gene TRBJ1-2; D is undetermined. The CDR3 consists of 13 residues. Trimming shortened V by 3 bases and J by 3 bases, and 8 bases separated the two germline ends. Germline V gives CDR1 WNHNN, CDR2 SYGVQD (reference sequence). Written as DNA, the CDR3 is TGCGCCAGCAGTGACGGTCGGGACTATGGCTACACCTTC. Translation gives CASSDGRDYGYTF.

The gene calls are TRBV9 and TRBJ2-5; TRBD1 might be the D (6 bases). CDR3 length equals 15 residues. V was trimmed by 0 bases and J by 0 bases, leaving 9 bases between them. Germline V gene data show CDR1 as SGDLS and CDR2 as YYNGEE. CDR3 sequence: CASSVEYRDQETQYF. The CDR3 DNA sequence: TGTGCCAGCAGCGTAGAGTACAGGGACCAAGAGACCCAGTACTTC.

This clone has just a few counts. The chain recombines TRBV27 with TRBJ2-7; 8 nucleotides line up with TRBD1. Germline V gene data show CDR1 as MNHEY and CDR2 as SMNVEV (reference sequence). The length of the CDR3 is 14 residues. The trim removed 2 bases at V and 5 bases at J, leaving 5 bases unmatched. The CDR3 nucleotides read TGTGCCAGCAGTTTAACCAGGGGGCTAGACGAGCAGTACTTC. As protein: CASSLTRGLDEQYF.

This rearrangement joins TRBV6-5 to TRBJ1-4; 7 bases align to TRBD1. The CDR3 sequence is 15 residues long. Per germline, CDR1 MNHEY and CDR2 SVGAGI. V lost 0 bases, J lost 5 bases, and 3 bases stayed unmatched. As DNA, the CDR3 is TGTGCCAGCAGTTACTCGAAACAGGGGAATGAAAAACTGTTTTTT. Protein: CASSYSKQGNEKLFF.

The chain is built from TRBV5-4 and TRBJ1-2, with D perhaps matching TRBD1 (6 bases). Germline lookup yields CDR1 SGHNT and CDR2 YYREEE (reference sequence). This CDR3 contains 15 residues. With 7 bases removed from V and 4 bases from J, the gap between germline ends came to 20 bases. CDR3 amino acids: CASWGAGGAGYGYTF. For the CDR3, the DNA is TGTGCCAGCTGGGGTGCGGGGGGCGCGGGCTATGGCTACACCTTC. Full variable domain (outside the CDR3, taken from reference TRBV5-4 and TRBJ1-2): ETGVTQSPTHLIKTRGQQVTLRCSSQSGHNTVSWYQQALGQGPQFIFQYYREEENGRGNFPPRFSGLQFPNYSSELNVNALELDDSALYLCASWGAGGAGYGYTFGSGTRLTVV.

This chain uses TRBV14 with TRBJ1-2; TRBD1 agrees at 7 bases. From germline, CDR1 is SGHDN and CDR2 FVKESK. The CDR3 covers 13 residues. V was pared by 3 bases and J by 2 bases, with 0 bases of the junction left unmatched. CDR3 protein: CASSQGQNYGYTF. CDR3 nucleotides: TGTGCCAGCAGCCAGGGACAGAACTATGGCTACACCTTC.

This sequence joins TRBV4-2 and TRBJ2-7, with D possibly being TRBD2 (7 bases). V shed 1 base and J shed 3 bases, with 16 bases lying between them. The CDR3 totals 16 residues. In germline, CDR1 is LGHNA, CDR2 YNFKEQ. CDR3: CASSQVLGGQFYEQYF. Written as DNA, the CDR3 is TGTGCCAGCAGCCAAGTTCTGGGGGGGCAGTTCTACGAGCAGTACTTC.

The chain joins TRBV6-5 to TRBJ2-7; 8 positions match TRBD1. Trimming removed 6 bases from V and 2 bases from J; junction bases left unmatched: 6. The CDR3 covers 14 residues. Germline V gene sequence: CDR1 MNHEY, CDR2 SVGAGI. CDR3 DNA sequence: TGTGCCAGCAGCTTGGGACAGGCAACCTACGAGCAGTACTTC. Its protein product is CASSLGQATYEQYF.

This clone was found a few times. The CDR3 is CASSPDTTFPQPQHF. The CDR3 DNA reads as TGCGCCAGCAGCCCGGACACGACATTCCCTCAGCCCCAGCATTTT. This chain links TRBV4-1 with TRBJ1-5; D is possibly TRBD1 (5 bases). The CDR3 totals 15 residues. CDR1 is MGHRA and CDR2 is YSYEKL in the germline V gene. The V and J ends lost 4 bases and 6 bases respectively, with 16 bases between them.

V and J are TRBV6-1 and TRBJ2-5; unclear D gene. The CDR3 has 11 residues. Germline assignment: CDR1 MNHNS and CDR2 SASEGT. With 8 bases removed from V and 2 bases from J, the gap between germline ends came to 6 bases. The CDR3 sequence: CASDWQETQYF. CDR3 coding DNA: TGTGCCAGCGACTGGCAAGAGACCCAGTACTTC.

The rearrangement links TRBV18 to TRBJ1-5, with no clear D. Per the germline V gene, CDR1 is KGHSH and CDR2 is LQKENI. The CDR3 has 16 residues. Trimming took 1 base from V and 0 from J, leaving 10 bases between them. The CDR3 loop is CASSPRRKGSNQPQHF. CDR3 nucleotide sequence: TGTGCCAGCTCACCACGTAGGAAGGGTAGCAATCAGCCCCAGCATTTT.

The genes are TRBV11-2 and TRBJ2-7; D is unclear. Germline loops: CDR1 SGHAT, CDR2 FQNNGV. Trimming cost V 5 bases and J 2 bases, with 10 bases left between them. CDR3 length: 13 amino acids. CDR3 sequence: CASSLRQPYEQYF. As DNA, the CDR3 is TGTGCCAGCAGCCTCCGACAACCCTACGAGCAGTACTTC.

CDR3 sequence reads: CSASSSYEQYF. For the CDR3, the DNA is TGCAGTGCTAGTAGTTCCTACGAGCAGTACTTC. This rearrangement joins TRBV20-1 to TRBJ2-5; unclear D gene. The tail of the sequence fits TRBJ2-7 better, so the J call may be wrong. The germline gives CDR1 DFQATT, CDR2 SNEGSKA (reference sequence). The length of the CDR3 is 11 residues.

The chain couples TRBV19 to TRBJ1-1; D is uncertain. V was clipped by 8 bases and J by 1 base, with 17 bases between them. This CDR3 is built from 15 residues. Germline V gives CDR1 LNHDA, CDR2 SQIVND (reference sequence). In DNA, the CDR3 is TGTGCCAGTTTCACTGGCAGTCCCCCGAACACTGAAGCTTTCTTT. This gives the protein CASFTGSPPNTEAFF.

This rearrangement joins TRBV6-6 to TRBJ1-1, with TRBD1 matching 7 bases. Trimming at V came to 4 bases and at J to 3 bases, leaving 5 bases not matched to a gene. Germline V gene data show CDR1 as MNHNY and CDR2 as SVGAGI (reference sequence). This CDR3 spans 14 amino acids. CDR3 region: CASSLNRGDTEAFF. Written as DNA, the CDR3 is TGTGCCAGCAGTTTGAACAGGGGTGACACTGAAGCTTTCTTT.

The V and J genes are TRBV11-3 and TRBJ1-1; 7 bases are a match to TRBD1. With V trimmed by 6 bases and J by 0 bases, 13 bases remained unmatched. CDR3 length equals 17 residues. Per germline, CDR1 SGHNT and CDR2 YENEEA. Written as DNA, the CDR3 is TGTGCCAGCAGTCGCCCCCCCTTGGACAGGCTGAACACTGAAGCTTTCTTT. Translated: CASSRPPLDRLNTEAFF.